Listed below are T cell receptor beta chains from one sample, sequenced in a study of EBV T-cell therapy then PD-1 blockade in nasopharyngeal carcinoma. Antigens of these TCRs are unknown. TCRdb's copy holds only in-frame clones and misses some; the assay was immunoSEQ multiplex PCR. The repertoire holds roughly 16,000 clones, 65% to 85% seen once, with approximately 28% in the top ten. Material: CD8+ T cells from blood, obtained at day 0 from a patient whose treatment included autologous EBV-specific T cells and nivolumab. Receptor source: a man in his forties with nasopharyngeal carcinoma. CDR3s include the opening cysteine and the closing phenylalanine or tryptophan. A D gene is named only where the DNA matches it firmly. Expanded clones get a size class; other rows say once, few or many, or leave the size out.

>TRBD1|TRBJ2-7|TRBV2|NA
CASRWDREYF
TGTGCCAGCAGGTGGGACAGAGAGTACTTC
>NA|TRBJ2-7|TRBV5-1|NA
CASSSDREWHEQYF
TGCGCCAGCAGCTCGGACCGGGAGTGGCACGAGCAGTACTTC
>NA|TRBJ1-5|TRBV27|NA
CASSLSGGAFGPQHF
TGTGCCAGCAGTTTATCCGGAGGGGCCTTTGGGCCCCAGCATTTT
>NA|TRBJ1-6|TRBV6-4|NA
CASSDSSVGVSPLHF
TGTGCCAGCAGTGACTCGAGTGTCGGGGTTTCACCCCTCCACTTT
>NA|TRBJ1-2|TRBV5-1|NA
CASSLATNPTNYGYTF
TGCGCCAGCAGCTTGGCCACCAACCCTACTAACTATGGCTACACCTTC
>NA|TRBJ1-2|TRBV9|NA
CASSPGDENYGYTF
TGTGCCAGCAGCCCGGGGGACGAGAACTATGGCTACACCTTC
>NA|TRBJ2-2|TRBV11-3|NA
CASSSRGTGELFF
TGTGCCAGCAGCTCCAGGGGAACCGGGGAGCTGTTTTTT
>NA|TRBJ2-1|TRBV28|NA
CASSFRGGLDEQFF
TGTGCCAGCAGTTTCAGGGGGGGGTTGGATGAGCAGTTCTTC
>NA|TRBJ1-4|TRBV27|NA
CASRQGFNVGEKLFF
TGTGCCAGCAGGCAGGGATTTAATGTCGGTGAAAAACTGTTTTTT
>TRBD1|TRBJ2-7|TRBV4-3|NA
CASSQGQGSYEQYF
TGCGCCAGCAGCCAGGGACAGGGGAGCTACGAGCAGTACTTC
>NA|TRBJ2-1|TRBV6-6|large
CASSLEDNSYNEQFF
TGTGCCAGCAGTCTCGAGGACAACTCCTACAATGAGCAGTTCTTC
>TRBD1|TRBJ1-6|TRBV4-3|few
CASSQEPGTGASPLHF
TGCGCCAGCAGCCAAGAACCAGGGACAGGGGCTTCACCCCTCCACTTT
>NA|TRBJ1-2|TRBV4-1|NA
CASSQAGLYGYTF
TGCGCCAGCAGCCAAGCCGGACTCTATGGCTACACCTTC
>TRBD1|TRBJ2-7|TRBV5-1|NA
CASSSGGLGYEQYF
TGCGCCAGCAGCTCAGGGGGCCTCGGATACGAGCAGTACTTC
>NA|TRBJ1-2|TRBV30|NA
CAWRRGNDDGYTF
TGTGCCTGGAGACGGGGTAACGACGATGGCTACACCTTC
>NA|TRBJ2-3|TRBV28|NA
CASSLRAGSTDTQYF
TGTGCCAGCAGTTTAAGAGCGGGTAGCACAGATACGCAGTATTTT
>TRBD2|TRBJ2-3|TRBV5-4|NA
CASSSGTSPGGDTQYF
TGTGCCAGCAGCTCTGGGACTTCCCCGGGAGGAGATACGCAGTATTTT
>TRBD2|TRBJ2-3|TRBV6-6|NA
CASSTSGGATDTQYF
TGTGCCAGCAGTACTAGCGGGGGGGCGACAGATACGCAGTATTTT
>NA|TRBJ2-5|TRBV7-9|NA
CASSSPLVAGGQETQYF
TGTGCCAGCAGCTCCCCCCTCGTTGCCGGGGGACAAGAGACCCAGTACTTC
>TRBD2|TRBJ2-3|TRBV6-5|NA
CASSYGGSGDTQYF
TGTGCCAGCAGTTACGGAGGTAGCGGGGATACGCAGTATTTT
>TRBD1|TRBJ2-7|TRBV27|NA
CASGTGGFYEQYF
TGTGCCAGTGGGACAGGGGGTTTCTACGAGCAGTACTTC
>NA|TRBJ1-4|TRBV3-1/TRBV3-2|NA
CASSPSPATNEKLFF
TGTGCCAGCAGCCCGTCCCCAGCCACTAATGAAAAACTGTTTTTT
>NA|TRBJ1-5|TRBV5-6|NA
CASSLWGGWTVRNQPQHF
TGTGCCAGCAGCTTGTGGGGCGGGTGGACAGTCCGCAATCAGCCCCAGCATTTT
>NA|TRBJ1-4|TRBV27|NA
CASSFGLGVNNEKLFF
TGTGCCAGCAGTTTTGGGTTGGGAGTTAATAATGAAAAACTGTTTTTT
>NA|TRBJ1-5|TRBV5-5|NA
CASSPRPYRDQPQHF
TGTGCCAGCAGCCCTCGGCCCTACAGGGATCAGCCCCAGCATTTT
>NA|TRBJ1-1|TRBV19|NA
CATSPGVSEAFF
TGTGCCACCTCGCCAGGGGTGAGTGAAGCTTTCTTT
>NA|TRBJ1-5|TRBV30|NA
CAWSPLGQDGYQPQHF
TGTGCCTGGAGTCCACTAGGGCAGGACGGTTATCAGCCCCAGCATTTT
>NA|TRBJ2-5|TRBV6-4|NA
CASSEREQETQYF
TGTGCCAGCAGTGAGAGGGAGCAAGAGACCCAGTACTTC
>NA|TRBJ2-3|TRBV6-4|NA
CASSLATNPTDTQYF
TGTGCCAGCAGCCTAGCGACTAACCCCACAGATACGCAGTATTTT
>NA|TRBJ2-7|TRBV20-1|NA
CSALSASEQYF
TGCAGTGCTCTAAGCGCCAGCGAGCAGTACTTC
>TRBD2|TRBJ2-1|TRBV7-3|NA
CASSRSGGALEEQFF
TGTGCCAGCAGCCGTAGCGGGGGGGCATTAGAGGAGCAGTTCTTC
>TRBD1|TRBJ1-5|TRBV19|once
CASRRQGANQPQHF
TGTGCCAGTAGGCGACAGGGTGCCAATCAGCCCCAGCATTTT
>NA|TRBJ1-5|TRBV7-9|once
CASSLGGRQPQHF
TGTGCCAGCAGCTTAGGTGGGAGGCAGCCCCAGCATTTT
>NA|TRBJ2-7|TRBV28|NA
CASSKTGPYEQYF
TGTGCCAGCAGTAAAACAGGGCCCTACGAGCAGTACTTC
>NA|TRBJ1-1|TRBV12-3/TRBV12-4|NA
CASSLGNTEAFF
TGTGCCAGCAGTTTAGGAAACACTGAAGCTTTCTTT
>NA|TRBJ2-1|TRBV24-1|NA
CATSDLRTPDNEQFF
TGTGCCACCAGTGATCTTCGGACGCCAGACAATGAGCAGTTCTTC
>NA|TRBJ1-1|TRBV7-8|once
CASSTIVIEHLNTEAFF
TGTGCCAGCAGCACAATTGTTATCGAGCATCTGAACACTGAAGCTTTCTTT
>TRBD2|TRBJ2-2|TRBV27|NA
CASSLPLLVAGGINTGELFF
TGTGCCAGCAGTTTACCCCTCTTGGTAGCGGGGGGCATAAACACCGGGGAGCTGTTTTTT
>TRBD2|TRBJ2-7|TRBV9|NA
CASSRGLAYEQYF
TGTGCCAGCAGCCGGGGACTAGCCTACGAGCAGTACTTC
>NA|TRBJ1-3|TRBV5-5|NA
CASSLTRAGSGNTIYF
TGTGCCAGCAGCTTGACCCGCGCTGGCTCTGGAAACACCATATATTTT
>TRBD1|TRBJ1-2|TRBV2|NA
CASSGAGQVKHGYTF
TGTGCCAGCAGTGGAGCGGGACAGGTGAAGCATGGCTACACCTTC
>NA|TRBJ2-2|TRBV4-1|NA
CASSQVHRESGELFF
TGCGCCAGCAGCCAAGTTCACAGGGAGTCCGGGGAGCTGTTTTTT
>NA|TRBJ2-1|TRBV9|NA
CASSGSNHEQFF
TGTGCCAGCAGCGGTAGCAACCATGAGCAGTTCTTC
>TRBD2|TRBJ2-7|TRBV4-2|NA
CASSQEAGGPYEQYF
TGTGCCAGCAGCCAAGAAGCGGGGGGGCCTTACGAGCAGTACTTC
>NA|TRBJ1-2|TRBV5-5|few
CASSLNPWEANYGYTF
TGTGCCAGCAGCTTAAATCCGTGGGAGGCGAACTATGGCTACACCTTC
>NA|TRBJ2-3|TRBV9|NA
CASSALLAPSTDTQYF
TGTGCCAGCAGCGCCCTCCTAGCTCCCAGCACAGATACGCAGTATTTT
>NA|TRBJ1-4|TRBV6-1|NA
CASSEGGGRGLEKLFF
TGTGCCAGCAGTGAAGGGGGGGGAAGGGGTCTTGAAAAACTGTTTTTT
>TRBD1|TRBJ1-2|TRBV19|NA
CASSFEQGAGGYTF
TGTGCCAGTAGTTTCGAACAGGGGGCAGGCGGCTACACCTTC
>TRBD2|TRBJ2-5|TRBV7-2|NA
CASSWGTSPKGETQYF
TGTGCCAGCAGCTGGGGGACTAGCCCTAAGGGGGAGACCCAGTACTTC
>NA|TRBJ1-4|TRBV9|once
CASSVGAISTNEKLFF
TGTGCCAGCAGCGTAGGGGCGATTTCAACTAATGAAAAACTGTTTTTT
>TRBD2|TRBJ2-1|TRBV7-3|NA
CASSLVASGGGNEQFF
TGTGCCAGCAGCTTAGTGGCCAGCGGGGGGGGCAATGAGCAGTTCTTC
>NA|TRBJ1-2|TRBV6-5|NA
CASSYSFFRGPGYTF
TGTGCCAGCAGTTACTCGTTTTTTCGGGGGCCCGGCTACACCTTC